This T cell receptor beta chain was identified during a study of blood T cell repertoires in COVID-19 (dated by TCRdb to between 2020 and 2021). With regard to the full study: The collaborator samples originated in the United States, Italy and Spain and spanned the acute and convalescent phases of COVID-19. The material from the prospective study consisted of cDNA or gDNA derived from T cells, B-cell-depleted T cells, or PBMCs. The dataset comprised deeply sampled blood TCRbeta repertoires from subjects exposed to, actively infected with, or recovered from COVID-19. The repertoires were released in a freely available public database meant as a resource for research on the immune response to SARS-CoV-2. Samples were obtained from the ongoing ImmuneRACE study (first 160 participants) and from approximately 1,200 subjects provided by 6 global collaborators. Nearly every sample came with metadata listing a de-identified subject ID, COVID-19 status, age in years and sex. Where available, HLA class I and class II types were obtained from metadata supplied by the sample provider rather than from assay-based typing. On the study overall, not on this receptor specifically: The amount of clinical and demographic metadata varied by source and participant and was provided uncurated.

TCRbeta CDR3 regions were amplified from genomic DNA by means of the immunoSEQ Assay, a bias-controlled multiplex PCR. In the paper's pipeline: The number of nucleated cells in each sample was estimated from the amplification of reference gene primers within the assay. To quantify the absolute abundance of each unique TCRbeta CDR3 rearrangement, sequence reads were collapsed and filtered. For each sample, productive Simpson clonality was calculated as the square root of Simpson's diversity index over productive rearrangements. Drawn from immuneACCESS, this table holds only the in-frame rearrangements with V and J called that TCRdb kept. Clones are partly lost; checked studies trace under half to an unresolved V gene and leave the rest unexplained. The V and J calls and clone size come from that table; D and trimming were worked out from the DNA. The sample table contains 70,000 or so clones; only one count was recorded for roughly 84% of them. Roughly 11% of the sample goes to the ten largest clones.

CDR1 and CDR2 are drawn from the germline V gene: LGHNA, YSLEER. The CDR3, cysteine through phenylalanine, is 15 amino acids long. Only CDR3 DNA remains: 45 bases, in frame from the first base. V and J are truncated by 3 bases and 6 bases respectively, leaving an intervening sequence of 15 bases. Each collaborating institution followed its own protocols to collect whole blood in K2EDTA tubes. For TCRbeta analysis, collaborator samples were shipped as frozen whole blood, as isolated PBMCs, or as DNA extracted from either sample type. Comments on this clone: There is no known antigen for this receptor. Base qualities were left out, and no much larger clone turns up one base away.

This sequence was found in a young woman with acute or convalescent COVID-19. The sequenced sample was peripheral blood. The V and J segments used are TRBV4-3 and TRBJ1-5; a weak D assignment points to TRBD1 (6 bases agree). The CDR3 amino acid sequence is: CASSQDTGYGQPQHF. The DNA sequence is TGCGCCAGCAGCCAGGATACAGGGTACGGTCAGCCCCAGCATTTT.